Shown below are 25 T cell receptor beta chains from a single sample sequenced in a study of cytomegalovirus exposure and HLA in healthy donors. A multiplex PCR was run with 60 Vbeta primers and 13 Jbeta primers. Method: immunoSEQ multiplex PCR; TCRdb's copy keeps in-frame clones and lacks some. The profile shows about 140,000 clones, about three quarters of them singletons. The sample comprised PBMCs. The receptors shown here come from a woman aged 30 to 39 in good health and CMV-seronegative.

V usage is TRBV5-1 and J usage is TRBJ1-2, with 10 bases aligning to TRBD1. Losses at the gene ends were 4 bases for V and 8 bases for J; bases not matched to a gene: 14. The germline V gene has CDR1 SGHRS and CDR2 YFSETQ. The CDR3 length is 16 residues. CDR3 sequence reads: CASSQLDRGRDRGYTF. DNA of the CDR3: TGCGCCAGCAGCCAGCTCGACAGGGGGCGCGATCGGGGCTACACCTTC.

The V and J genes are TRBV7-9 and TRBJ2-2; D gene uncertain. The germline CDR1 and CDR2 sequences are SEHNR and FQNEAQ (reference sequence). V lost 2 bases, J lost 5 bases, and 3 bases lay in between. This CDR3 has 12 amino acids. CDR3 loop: CASSLYTGELFF. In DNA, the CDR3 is TGTGCCAGCAGCTTATATACCGGGGAGCTGTTTTTT.

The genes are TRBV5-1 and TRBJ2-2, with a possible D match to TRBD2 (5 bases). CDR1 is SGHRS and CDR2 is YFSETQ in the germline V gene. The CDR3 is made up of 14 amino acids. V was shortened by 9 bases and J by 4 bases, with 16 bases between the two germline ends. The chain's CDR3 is CATTRDLSTGELFF. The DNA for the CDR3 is TGCGCCACCACGAGGGATCTAAGCACCGGGGAGCTGTTTTTT.

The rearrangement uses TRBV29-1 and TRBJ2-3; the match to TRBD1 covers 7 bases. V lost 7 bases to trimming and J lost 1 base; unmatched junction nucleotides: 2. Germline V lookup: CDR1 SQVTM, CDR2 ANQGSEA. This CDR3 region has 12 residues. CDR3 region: CSAGGRTDTQYF. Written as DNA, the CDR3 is TGCAGCGCAGGGGGTCGCACAGATACGCAGTATTTT.

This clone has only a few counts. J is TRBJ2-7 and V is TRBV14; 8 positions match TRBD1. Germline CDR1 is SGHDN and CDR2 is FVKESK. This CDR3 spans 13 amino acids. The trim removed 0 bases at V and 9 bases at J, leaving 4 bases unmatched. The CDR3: CASSQDQGARQYV. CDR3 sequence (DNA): TGTGCCAGCAGCCAAGATCAGGGGGCGAGGCAGTACGTC.

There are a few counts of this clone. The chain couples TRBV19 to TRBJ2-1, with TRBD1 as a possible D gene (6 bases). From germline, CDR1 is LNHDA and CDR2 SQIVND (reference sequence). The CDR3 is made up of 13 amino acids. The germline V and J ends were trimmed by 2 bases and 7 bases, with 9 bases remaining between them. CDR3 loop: CASSITGRNEQFF. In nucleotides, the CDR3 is TGTGCCAGTAGTATAACAGGGCGGAATGAGCAGTTCTTC.

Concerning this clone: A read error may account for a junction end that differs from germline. The CDR3 region is CASSRGQFYVQYF. The DNA for the CDR3 is TGTGCCAGCAGCCGCGGACAGTTCTACGTGCAGTACTTC. The chain uses TRBV7-2 and TRBJ2-7; tentative D call: TRBD1 (6 bases). The CDR3 length is 13 residues. Germline V lookup: CDR1 SGHTA, CDR2 FQGNSA.

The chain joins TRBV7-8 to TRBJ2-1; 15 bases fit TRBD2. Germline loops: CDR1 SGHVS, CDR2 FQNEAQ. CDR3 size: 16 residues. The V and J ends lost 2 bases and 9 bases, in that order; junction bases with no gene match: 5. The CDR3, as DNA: TGTGCCAGCAGCTTAACGGGGACTAGCGGGAGGAGTGAGCAGTTCTTC. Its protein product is CASSLTGTSGRSEQFF. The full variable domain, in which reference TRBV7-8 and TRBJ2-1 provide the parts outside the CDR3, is GAGVSQSPRYKVAKRGQDVALRCDPISGHVSLFWYQQALGQGPEFLTYFQNEAQLDKSGLPSDRFFAERPEGSVSTLKIQRTQQEDSAVYLCASSLTGTSGRSEQFFGPGTRLTVL.

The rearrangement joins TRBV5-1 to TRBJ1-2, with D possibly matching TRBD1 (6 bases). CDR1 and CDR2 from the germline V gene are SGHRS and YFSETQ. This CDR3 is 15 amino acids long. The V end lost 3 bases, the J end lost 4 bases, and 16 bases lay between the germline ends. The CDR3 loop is CASSYAEGGAYGYTF. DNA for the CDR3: TGCGCCAGCAGCTATGCCGAAGGGGGTGCCTATGGCTACACCTTC.

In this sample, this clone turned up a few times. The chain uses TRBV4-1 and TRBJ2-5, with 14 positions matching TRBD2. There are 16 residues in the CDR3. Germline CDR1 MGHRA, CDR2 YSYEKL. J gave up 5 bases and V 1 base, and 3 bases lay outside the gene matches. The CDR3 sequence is CASSQAGLAGEETQYF. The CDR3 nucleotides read TGCGCCAGCAGCCAAGCGGGACTAGCGGGAGAGGAGACCCAGTACTTC.

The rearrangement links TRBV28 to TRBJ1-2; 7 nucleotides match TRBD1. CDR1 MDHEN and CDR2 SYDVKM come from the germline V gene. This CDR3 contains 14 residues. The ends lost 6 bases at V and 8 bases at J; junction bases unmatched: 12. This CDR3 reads CASRPLGGQRGYTF. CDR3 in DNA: TGTGCCAGCAGACCCCTAGGGGGACAGCGGGGCTACACCTTC.

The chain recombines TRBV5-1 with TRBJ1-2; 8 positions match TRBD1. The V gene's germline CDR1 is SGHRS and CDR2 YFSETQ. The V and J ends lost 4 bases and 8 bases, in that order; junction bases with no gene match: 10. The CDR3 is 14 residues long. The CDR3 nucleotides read TGCGCCAGCAGCATGGGGACAGGCGCCCAAGGCTACACCTTC. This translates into CASSMGTGAQGYTF.

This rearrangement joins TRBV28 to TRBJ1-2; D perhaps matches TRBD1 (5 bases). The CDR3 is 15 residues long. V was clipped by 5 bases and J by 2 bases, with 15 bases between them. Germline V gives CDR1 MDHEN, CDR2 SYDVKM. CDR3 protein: CASSPVDSFNYGYTF. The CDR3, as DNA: TGTGCCAGCAGTCCGGTTGACAGCTTCAACTATGGCTACACCTTC.

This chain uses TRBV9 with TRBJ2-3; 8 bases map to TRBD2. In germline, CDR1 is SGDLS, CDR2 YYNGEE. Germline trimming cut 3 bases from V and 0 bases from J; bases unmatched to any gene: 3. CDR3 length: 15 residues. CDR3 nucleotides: TGTGCCAGCAGCGCCCGACTAGCGAGCACAGATACGCAGTATTTT. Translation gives CASSARLASTDTQYF.

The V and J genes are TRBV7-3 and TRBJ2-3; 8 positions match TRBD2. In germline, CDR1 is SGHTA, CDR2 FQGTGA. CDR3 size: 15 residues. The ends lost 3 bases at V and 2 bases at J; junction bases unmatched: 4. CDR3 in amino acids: CASSFSGGSTDTQYF. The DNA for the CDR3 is TGTGCCAGCAGCTTCTCGGGAGGGTCCACAGATACGCAGTATTTT.

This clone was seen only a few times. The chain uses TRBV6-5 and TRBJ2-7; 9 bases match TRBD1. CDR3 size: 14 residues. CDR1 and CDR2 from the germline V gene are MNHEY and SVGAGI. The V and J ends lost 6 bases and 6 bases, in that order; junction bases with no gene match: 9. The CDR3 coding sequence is TGTGCCAGCAGCCCGGGACAGGGTTTGTGCGAGCAGTACGTC. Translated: CASSPGQGLCEQYV.

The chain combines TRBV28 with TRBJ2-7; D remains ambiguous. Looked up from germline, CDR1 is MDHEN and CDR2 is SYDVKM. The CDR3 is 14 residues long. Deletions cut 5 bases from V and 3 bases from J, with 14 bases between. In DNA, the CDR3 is TGTGCCAGCAGTGCCCCCGGTCAAAACTACGAGCAGTACTTC. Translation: CASSAPGQNYEQYF.

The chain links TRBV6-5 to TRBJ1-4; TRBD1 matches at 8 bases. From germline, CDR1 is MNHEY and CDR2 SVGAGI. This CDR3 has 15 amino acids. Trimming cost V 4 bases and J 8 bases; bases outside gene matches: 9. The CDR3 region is CASSSGQGGGEKLFF. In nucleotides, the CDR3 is TGTGCCAGCAGTTCCGGACAGGGAGGAGGAGAAAAACTGTTTTTT.

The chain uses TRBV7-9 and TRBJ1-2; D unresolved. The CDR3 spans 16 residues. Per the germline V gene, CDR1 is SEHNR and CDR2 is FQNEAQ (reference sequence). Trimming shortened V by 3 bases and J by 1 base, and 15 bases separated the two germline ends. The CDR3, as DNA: TGTGCCAGCAGCTTTCGGGCGGAGGGAGTTAACTATGGCTACACCTTC. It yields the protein CASSFRAEGVNYGYTF.

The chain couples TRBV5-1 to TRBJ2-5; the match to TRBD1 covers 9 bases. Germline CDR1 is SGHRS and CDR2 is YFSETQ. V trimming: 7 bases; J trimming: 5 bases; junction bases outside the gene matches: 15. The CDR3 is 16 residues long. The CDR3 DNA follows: TGCGCCAGCCAGCTAGGGAGACAGGGGGGAGTTGAGACCCAGTACTTC. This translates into CASQLGRQGGVETQYF.

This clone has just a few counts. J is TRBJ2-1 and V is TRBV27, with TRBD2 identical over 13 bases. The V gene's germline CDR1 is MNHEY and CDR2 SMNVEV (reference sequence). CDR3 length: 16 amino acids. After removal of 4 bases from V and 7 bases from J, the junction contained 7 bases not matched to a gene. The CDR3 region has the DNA TGTGCCAGCAGTTCCCCACTAGCGGGAGGGCTTAATGAGCAGTTCTTC. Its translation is CASSSPLAGGLNEQFF.

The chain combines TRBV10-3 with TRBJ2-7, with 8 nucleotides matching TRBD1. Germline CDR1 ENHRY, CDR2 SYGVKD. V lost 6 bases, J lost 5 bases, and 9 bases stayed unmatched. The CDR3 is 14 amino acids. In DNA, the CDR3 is TGTGCCATCAGGAGTCAAGGACAGGGTGACGAGCAGTACTTC. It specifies CAIRSQGQGDEQYF.

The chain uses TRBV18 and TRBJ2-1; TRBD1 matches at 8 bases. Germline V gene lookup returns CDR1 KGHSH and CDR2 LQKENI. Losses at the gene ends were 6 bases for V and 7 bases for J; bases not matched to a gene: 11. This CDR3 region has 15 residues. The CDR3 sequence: CASSQRQGFANEQFF. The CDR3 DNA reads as TGTGCCAGCTCGCAACGACAGGGGTTTGCTAATGAGCAGTTCTTC.

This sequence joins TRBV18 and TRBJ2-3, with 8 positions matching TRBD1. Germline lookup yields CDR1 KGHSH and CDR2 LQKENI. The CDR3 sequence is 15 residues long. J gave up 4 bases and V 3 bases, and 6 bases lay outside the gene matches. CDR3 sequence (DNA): TGTGCCAGCTCACCGTCCGGACAGGGTGCAGATACGCAGTATTTT. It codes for CASSPSGQGADTQYF.

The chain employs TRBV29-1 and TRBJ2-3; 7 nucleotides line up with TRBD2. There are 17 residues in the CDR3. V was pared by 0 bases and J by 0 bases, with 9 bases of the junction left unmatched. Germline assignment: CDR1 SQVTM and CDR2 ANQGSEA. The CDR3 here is CSVEDLASGGSTDTQYF. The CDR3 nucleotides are TGCAGCGTTGAAGACCTAGCTAGCGGAGGTAGCACAGATACGCAGTATTTT.